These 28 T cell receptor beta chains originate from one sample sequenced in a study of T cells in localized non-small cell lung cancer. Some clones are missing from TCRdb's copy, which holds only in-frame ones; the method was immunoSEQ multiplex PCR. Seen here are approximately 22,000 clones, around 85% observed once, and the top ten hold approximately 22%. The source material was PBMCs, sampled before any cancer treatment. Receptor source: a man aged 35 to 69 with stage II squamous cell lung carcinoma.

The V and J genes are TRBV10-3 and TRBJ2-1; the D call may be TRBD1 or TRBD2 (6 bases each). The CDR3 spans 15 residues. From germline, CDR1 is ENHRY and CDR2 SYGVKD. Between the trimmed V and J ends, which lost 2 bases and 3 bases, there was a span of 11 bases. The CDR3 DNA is TGTGCCATCAGTGAGAGGGGGGACGGCTACAATGAGCAGTTCTTC. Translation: CAISERGDGYNEQFF.

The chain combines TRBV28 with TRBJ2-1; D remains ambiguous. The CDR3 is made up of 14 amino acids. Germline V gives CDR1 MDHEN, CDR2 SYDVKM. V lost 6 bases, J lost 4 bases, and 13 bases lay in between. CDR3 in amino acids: CASSPGVFYNEQFF. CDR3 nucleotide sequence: TGTGCCAGCAGCCCAGGTGTCTTTTACAATGAGCAGTTCTTC. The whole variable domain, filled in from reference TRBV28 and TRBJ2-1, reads DVKVTQSSRYLVKRTGEKVFLECVQDMDHENMFWYRQDPGLGLRLIYFSYDVKMKEKGDIPEGYSVSREKKERFSLILESASTNQTSMYLCASSPGVFYNEQFFGPGTRLTVL.

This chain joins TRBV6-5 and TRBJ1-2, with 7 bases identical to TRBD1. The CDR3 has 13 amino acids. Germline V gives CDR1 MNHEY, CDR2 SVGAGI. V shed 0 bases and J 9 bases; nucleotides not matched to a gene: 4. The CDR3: CASSYSWTGSYTF. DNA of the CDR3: TGTGCCAGCAGTTACTCCTGGACAGGCAGCTACACCTTC.

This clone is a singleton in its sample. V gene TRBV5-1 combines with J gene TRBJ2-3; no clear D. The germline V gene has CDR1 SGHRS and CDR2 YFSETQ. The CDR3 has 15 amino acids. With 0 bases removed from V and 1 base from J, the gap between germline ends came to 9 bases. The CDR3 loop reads CASSLAADGTDTQYF. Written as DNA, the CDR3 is TGCGCCAGCAGCTTGGCCGCTGACGGCACAGATACGCAGTATTTT. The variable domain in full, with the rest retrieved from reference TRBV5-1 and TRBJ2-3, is KAGVTQTPRYLIKTRGQQVTLSCSPISGHRSVSWYQQTPGQGLQFLFEYFSETQRNKGNFPGRFSGRQFSNSRSEMNVSTLELGDSALYLCASSLAADGTDTQYFGPGTRLTVL.

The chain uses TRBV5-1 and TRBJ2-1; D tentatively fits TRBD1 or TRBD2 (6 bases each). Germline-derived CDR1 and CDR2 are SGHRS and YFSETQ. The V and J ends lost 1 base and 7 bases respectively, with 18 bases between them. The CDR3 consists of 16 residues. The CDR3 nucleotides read TGCGCCAGCAGCTTGAGTCCGAGGGGGGATAGGAATGAGCAGTTCTTC. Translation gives CASSLSPRGDRNEQFF. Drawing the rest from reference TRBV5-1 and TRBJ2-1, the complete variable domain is KAGVTQTPRYLIKTRGQQVTLSCSPISGHRSVSWYQQTPGQGLQFLFEYFSETQRNKGNFPGRFSGRQFSNSRSEMNVSTLELGDSALYLCASSLSPRGDRNEQFFGPGTRLTVL.

The DNA for the CDR3 is TGTGTCAGTAGGGGGTTAATGAACACTGAAGCTTTCTTT. This gives the protein CVSRGLMNTEAFF. The V and J genes are TRBV28 and TRBJ1-1; D is perhaps TRBD1 (6 bases). The V gene's germline CDR1 is MDHEN and CDR2 SYDVKM. The CDR3 extends over 13 amino acids.

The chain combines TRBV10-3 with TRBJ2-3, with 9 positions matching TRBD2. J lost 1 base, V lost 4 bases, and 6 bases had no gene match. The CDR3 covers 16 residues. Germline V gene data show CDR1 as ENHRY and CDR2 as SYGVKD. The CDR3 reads CAISGGGADGTDTQYF. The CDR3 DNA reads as TGTGCCATCAGTGGCGGGGGGGCCGATGGCACAGATACGCAGTATTTT.

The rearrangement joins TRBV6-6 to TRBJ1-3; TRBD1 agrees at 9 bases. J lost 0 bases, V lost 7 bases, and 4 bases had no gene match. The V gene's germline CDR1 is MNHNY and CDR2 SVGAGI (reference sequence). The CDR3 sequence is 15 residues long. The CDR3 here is CASIMDRGSGNTIYF. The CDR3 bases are TGTGCCAGCATAATGGACAGGGGCTCTGGAAACACCATATATTTT.

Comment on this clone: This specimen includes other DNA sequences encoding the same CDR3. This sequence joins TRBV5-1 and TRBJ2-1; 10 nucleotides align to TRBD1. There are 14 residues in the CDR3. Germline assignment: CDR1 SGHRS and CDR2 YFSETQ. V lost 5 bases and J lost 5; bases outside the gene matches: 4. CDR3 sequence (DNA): TGCGCCAGCAGGCCGGGACAGGGGCACAATGAGCAGTTCTTC. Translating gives CASRPGQGHNEQFF. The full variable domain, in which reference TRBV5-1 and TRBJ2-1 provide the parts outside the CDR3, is KAGVTQTPRYLIKTRGQQVTLSCSPISGHRSVSWYQQTPGQGLQFLFEYFSETQRNKGNFPGRFSGRQFSNSRSEMNVSTLELGDSALYLCASRPGQGHNEQFFGPGTRLTVL.

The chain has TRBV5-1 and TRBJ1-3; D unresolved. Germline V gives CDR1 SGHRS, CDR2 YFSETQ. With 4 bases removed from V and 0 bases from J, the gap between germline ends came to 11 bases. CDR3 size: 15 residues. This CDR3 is CASSAAAASGNTIYF. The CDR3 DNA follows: TGCGCCAGCAGCGCGGCAGCCGCCTCTGGAAACACCATATATTTT.

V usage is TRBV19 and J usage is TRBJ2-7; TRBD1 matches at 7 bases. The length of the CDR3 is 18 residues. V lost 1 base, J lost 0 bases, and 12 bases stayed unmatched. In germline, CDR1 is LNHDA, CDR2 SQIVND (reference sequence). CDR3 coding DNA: TGTGCCAGTAGTATAGTAACCCCTGGGACAGCCTACTCCTACGAGCAGTACTTC. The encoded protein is CASSIVTPGTAYSYEQYF.

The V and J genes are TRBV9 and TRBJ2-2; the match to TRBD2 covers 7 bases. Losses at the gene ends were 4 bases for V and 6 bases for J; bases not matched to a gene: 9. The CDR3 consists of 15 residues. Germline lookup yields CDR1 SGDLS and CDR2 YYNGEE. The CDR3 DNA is TGTGCCAGCAGCCCCCGGACTAGGGGACCCGGGGAGCTGTTTTTT. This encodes CASSPRTRGPGELFF.

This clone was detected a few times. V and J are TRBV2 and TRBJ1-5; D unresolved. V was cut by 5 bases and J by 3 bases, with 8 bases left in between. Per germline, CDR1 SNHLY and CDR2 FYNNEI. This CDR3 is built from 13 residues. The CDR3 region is CASSNWANQPQHF. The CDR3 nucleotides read TGTGCCAGCAGTAACTGGGCCAATCAGCCCCAGCATTTT.

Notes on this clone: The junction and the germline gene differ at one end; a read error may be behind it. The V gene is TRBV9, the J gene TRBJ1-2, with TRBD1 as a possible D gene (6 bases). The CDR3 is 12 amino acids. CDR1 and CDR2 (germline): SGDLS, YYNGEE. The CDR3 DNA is TGTGCCAGCAGCGGCAGGGGTCAAGTTCCGGACTTC. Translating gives CASSGRGQVPDF.

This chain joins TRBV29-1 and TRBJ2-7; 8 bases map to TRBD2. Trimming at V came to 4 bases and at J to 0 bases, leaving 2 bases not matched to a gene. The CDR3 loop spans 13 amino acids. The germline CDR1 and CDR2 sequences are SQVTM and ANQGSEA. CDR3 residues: CSVVLADSYEQYF. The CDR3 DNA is TGCAGCGTTGTACTAGCGGACTCCTACGAGCAGTACTTC.

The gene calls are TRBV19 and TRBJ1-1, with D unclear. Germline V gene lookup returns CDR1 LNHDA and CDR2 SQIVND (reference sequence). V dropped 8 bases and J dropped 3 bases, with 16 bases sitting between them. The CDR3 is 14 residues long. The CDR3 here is CASSARPDYTEAFF. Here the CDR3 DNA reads TGTGCCAGTTCAGCACGGCCTGACTACACTGAAGCTTTCTTT. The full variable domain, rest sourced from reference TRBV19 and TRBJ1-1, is DGGITQSPKYLFRKEGQNVTLSCEQNLNHDAMYWYRQDPGQGLRLIYYSQIVNDFQKGDIAEGYSVSREKKESFPLTVTSAQKNPTAFYLCASSARPDYTEAFFGQGTRLTVV.

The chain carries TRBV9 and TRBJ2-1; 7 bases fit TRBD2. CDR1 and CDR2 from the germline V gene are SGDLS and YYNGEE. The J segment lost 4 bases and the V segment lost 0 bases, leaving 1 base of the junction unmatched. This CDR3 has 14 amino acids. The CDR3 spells CASSVGGGYNEQFF. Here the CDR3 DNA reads TGTGCCAGCAGCGTAGGCGGGGGTTACAATGAGCAGTTCTTC.

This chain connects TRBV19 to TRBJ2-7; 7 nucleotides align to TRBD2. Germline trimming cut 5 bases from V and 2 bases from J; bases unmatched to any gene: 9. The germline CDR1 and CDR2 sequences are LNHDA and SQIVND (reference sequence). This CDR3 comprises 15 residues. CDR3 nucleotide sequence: TGTGCCAGTAGTGGGGCGGGAGAAAGGACCTACGAGCAGTACTTC. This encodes CASSGAGERTYEQYF.

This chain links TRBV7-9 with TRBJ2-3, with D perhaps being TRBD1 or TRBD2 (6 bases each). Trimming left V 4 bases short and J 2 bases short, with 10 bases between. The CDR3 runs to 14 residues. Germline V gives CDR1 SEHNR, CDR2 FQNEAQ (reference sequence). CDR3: CASSSRGATDTQYF. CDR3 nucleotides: TGTGCCAGCAGCTCGAGGGGGGCCACAGATACGCAGTATTTT.

The CDR3 sequence is CASSSGTSEGYEQFF. The DNA of the CDR3 is TGTGCCAGCAGCTCCGGGACTAGCGAAGGCTATGAGCAGTTCTTC. This sequence joins TRBV7-1 and TRBJ2-1, with TRBD2 matching over 10 bases. TRBV7-1 has ORF status, its function being uncertain. The length of the CDR3 is 15 residues. Trimming removed 3 bases from V and 8 bases from J; junction bases left unmatched: 7.

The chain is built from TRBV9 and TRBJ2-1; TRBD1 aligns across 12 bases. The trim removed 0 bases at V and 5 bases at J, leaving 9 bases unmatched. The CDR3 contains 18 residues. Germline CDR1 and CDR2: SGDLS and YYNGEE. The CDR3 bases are TGTGCCAGCAGCGTAGCCCTCTTGAGGGACAGGGGGCACAATGAGCAGTTCTTC. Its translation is CASSVALLRDRGHNEQFF.

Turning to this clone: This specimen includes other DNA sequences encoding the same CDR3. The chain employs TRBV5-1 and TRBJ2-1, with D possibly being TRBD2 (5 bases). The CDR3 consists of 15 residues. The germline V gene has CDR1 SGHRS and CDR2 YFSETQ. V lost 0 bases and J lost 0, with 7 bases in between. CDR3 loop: CASSLGAVSYNEQFF. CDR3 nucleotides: TGCGCCAGCAGCTTGGGAGCGGTCTCCTACAATGAGCAGTTCTTC.

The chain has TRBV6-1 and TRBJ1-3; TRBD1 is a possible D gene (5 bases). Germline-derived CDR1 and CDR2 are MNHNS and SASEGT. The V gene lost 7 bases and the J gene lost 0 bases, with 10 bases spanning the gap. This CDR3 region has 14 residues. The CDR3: CASTDTNSGNTIYF. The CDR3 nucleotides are TGTGCCAGCACGGACACGAACTCTGGAAACACCATATATTTT.

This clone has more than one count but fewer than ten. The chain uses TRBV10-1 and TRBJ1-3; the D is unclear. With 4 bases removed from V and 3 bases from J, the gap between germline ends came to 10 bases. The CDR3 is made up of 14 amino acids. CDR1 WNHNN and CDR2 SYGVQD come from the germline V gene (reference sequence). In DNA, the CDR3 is TGCGCCAGCAGTGGAAACGCCGGTGGAAACACCATATATTTT. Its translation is CASSGNAGGNTIYF.

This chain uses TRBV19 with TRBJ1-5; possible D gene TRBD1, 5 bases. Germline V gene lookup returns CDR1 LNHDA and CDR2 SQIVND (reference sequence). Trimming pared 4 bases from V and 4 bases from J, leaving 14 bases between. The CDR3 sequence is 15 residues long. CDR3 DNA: TGTGCCAGTAGTAGGGGGACGGGGGAAAATCAGCCCCAGCATTTT. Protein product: CASSRGTGENQPQHF.

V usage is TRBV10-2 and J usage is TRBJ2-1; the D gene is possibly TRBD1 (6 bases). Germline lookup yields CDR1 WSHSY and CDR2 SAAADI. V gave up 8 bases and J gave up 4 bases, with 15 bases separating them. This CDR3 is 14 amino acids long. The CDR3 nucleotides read TGCGCCAGCTCTCCGGACAGCCCGTACAATGAGCAGTTCTTC. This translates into CASSPDSPYNEQFF.

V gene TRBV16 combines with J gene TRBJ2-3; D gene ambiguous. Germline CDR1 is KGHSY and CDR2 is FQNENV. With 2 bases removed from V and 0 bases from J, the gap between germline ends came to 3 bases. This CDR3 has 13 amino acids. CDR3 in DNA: TGTGCCAGCAGCCAACCTAGCACAGATACGCAGTATTTT. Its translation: CASSQPSTDTQYF.

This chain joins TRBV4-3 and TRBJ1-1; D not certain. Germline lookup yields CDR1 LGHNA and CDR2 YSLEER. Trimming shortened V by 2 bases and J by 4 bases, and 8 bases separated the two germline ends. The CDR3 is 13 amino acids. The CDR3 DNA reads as TGCGCCAGCAGCCAACATCGCGGCACTGAAGCTTTCTTT. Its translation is CASSQHRGTEAFF.